This T cell receptor (beta chain) is drawn from a study of radiotherapy plus CTLA-4 blockade in lung cancer. Comment on this clone: No antigen is known for it.

J lost 7 bases, V lost 5 bases, and 9 bases had no gene match. This CDR3 spans 15 amino acids. Germline V gene sequence: CDR1 SGDLS, CDR2 YYNGEE. Whole-study findings and limits: An expansion of tumor-derived TCR clones occurred in blood after radiotherapy plus ipilimumab.

Clones were sequenced by immunoSEQ multiplex PCR, and TCRdb holds only the in-frame ones, with some missing. The data contain 30,000 to 35,000 clones, roughly four fifths of them seen just once; the ten biggest clones take up around 24%. This clonotype was obtained from a human donor with non-small cell lung cancer that progressed on radiotherapy plus ipilimumab. Material: peripheral blood, obtained from a patient treated with radiotherapy plus ipilimumab. The V call is TRBV9, the J call TRBJ1-4, with 9 positions matching TRBD1. The CDR3 region has the DNA TGTGCCAGCAGTTCGAAACAGGGGGCGACTGAAAAACTGTTTTTT. It is translated as CASSSKQGATEKLFF. Full variable domain (remainder filled in from reference TRBV9 and TRBJ1-4): DSGVTQTPKHLITATGQRVTLRCSPRSGDLSVYWYQQSLDQGLQFLIQYYNGEERAKGNILERFSAQQFPDLHSELNLSSLELGDSALYFCASSSKQGATEKLFFGSGTQLSVL.